This TCR beta chain was identified during a study of graft-versus-host responses after intestinal transplantation. Across the study: Every recipient underwent anti-thymocyte globulin induction, then tacrolimus and steroids for roughly 3 years. Regarding the study as a whole: Where graft-donor T cell macrochimerism was present, patients had high graft-versus-host to host-versus-graft clonal ratios in allografts.

Trimming shortened V by 5 bases and J by 6 bases, and 16 bases separated the two germline ends. CDR3 length equals 14 residues. Germline V CDR1 and CDR2: SGHTA, FQGTGA. This clone has only a few counts. What it recognizes is unknown. Method: immunoSEQ multiplex PCR; TCRdb's copy keeps in-frame clones and lacks some. This table has 85,000 to 90,000 clones, 80% to 85% appearing once. The V call is TRBV7-3, the J call TRBJ1-2, with a tentative D call TRBD1 (6 bases). This clonotype was obtained from a human donor who received an intestinal transplant. This specimen was unstimulated CD8+ T cells sorted from spleen or lymph node cells, taken before intestinal transplant. The CDR3 coding sequence is TGTGCCAGCAGCCAGGCGGGGGCCGGCGATGGCTACACCTTC. This encodes CASSQAGAGDGYTF.